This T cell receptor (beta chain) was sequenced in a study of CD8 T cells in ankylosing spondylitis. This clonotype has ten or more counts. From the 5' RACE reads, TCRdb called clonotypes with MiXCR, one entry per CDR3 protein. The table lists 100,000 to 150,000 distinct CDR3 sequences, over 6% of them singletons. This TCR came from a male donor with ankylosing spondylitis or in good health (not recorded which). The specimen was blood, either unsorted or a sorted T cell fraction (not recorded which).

CDR3 sequence: CASSINTEAFF. In nucleotides, the CDR3 is TGCGCCAGCAGCATTAACACTGAAGCTTTCTTT. V gene TRBV5-1 combines with J gene TRBJ1-1; D not resolved. The CDR3 contains 11 residues. CDR1 is SGHRS, CDR2 YFSETQ, per germline. V lost 4 bases, J lost 2 bases, and 3 bases lay in between.